This T cell receptor (beta chain) derives from a study of blood T cell repertoires in COVID-19. Repertoires were generated with immunoSEQ multiplex PCR, while TCRdb's copy carries only in-frame clones and drops some. This table has about 160,000 clones, over 75% appearing once. Per germline, CDR1 MNHEY and CDR2 SMNVEV (reference sequence). The CDR3 totals 14 residues. V was pared by 7 bases and J by 8 bases, with 20 bases between. The rearrangement joins TRBV27 to TRBJ1-2, with TRBD1 as a possible D gene (5 bases). Material: PBMCs or T cells enriched from blood (not recorded which). This TCR was recovered from a woman between 45 and 65 years old who had recovered from COVID-19. The CDR3 region is CASTRWRGGRGYTF. DNA of the CDR3: TGTGCCAGCACTAGGTGGCGCGGGGGGAGGGGCTACACCTTC.